These 25 T cell receptor beta chains were sequenced from one sample in a study of PD-1 blockade in classical Hodgkin lymphoma. Time point specified: cycle 4 day 1 (C4D1), after 6 weeks of nivolumab. Each patient relapsed following autologous stem cell transplantation, and prior brentuximab vedotin exposure differed. Thawed PBMCs were the source of CD4+ T cells, purified by magnetic negative selection. Produced via immunoSEQ multiplex PCR; TCRdb's table is partial and in-frame only. The sample includes fewer than 35,000 clones, around 90% seen only once; the top ten take 0.3%. This sample comprised CD4+ T cells from blood, obtained before the fourth cycle of nivolumab. These receptors were taken from a human donor with classical Hodgkin lymphoma.

The V gene is TRBV5-1, the J gene TRBJ2-1; D possibly corresponds to TRBD1 (5 bases). The CDR3 has 14 residues. The V and J ends lost 2 bases and 2 bases respectively, with 8 bases between them. Germline CDR1 reads SGHRS; CDR2 reads YFSETQ. The CDR3: CASSFRGPYNEQFF. The CDR3 region has the DNA TGCGCCAGCAGCTTTAGGGGTCCCTACAATGAGCAGTTCTTC.

CDR3 region: CASSIGQGTETQYF. In nucleotides, the CDR3 is TGTGCCAGTAGTATTGGGCAGGGGACGGAGACCCAGTACTTC. The V call is TRBV19, the J call TRBJ2-5; D might be TRBD1 (6 bases). From germline, CDR1 is LNHDA and CDR2 SQIVND (reference sequence). The length of the CDR3 is 14 residues. V was clipped by 3 bases and J by 5 bases, with 13 bases between them.

The rearrangement links TRBV6-1 to TRBJ1-4; the match to TRBD1 covers 9 bases. The CDR3 contains 15 residues. V lost 6 bases, J lost 2 bases, and 4 bases stayed unmatched. Germline V gene lookup returns CDR1 MNHNS and CDR2 SASEGT. CDR3 sequence reads: CASRITGGTNEKLFF. The CDR3 nucleotides read TGTGCCAGCAGGATTACAGGGGGCACTAATGAAAAACTGTTTTTT.

The chain uses TRBV5-4 and TRBJ2-5, with D maybe TRBD2 (6 bases). Deletions cut 4 bases from V and 2 bases from J, with 12 bases between. The germline V gene has CDR1 SGHNT and CDR2 YYREEE (reference sequence). This CDR3 has 14 residues. CDR3 region: CASSIPGLQETQYF. The DNA for the CDR3 is TGTGCCAGCAGCATCCCCGGACTACAAGAGACCCAGTACTTC.

The table lists this clone with a count of one. The rearrangement uses TRBV11-2 and TRBJ2-7; 8 bases line up with TRBD2. Germline CDR1 and CDR2: SGHAT and FQNNGV. Unmatched junction bases numbered 10, after V lost 2 bases and J lost 1 base. The CDR3 is made up of 17 amino acids. CDR3 in DNA: TGTGCCAGCAGCTTACTCCGGTCAGCTAGCGGGTCCTACGAGCAGTACTTC. The encoded protein is CASSLLRSASGSYEQYF.

V usage is TRBV10-3 and J usage is TRBJ2-5, with D perhaps matching TRBD2 (5 bases). This CDR3 comprises 11 residues. Germline-derived CDR1 and CDR2 are ENHRY and SYGVKD. V gave up 6 bases and J gave up 4 bases, with 6 bases separating them. The CDR3 protein is CAISSGETQYF. The DNA for the CDR3 is TGTGCCATCAGCAGCGGAGAGACCCAGTACTTC.

The gene calls are TRBV6-1 and TRBJ1-2, with 9 positions matching TRBD1. The CDR3 covers 15 residues. Per the germline V gene, CDR1 is MNHNS and CDR2 is SASEGT. Trimming at V came to 1 base and at J to 5 bases, leaving 5 bases not matched to a gene. As DNA, the CDR3 is TGTGCCAGCAGTGAAGTTTCGACAGGGGGTTATGGCTACACCTTC. The encoded protein is CASSEVSTGGYGYTF.

This chain uses TRBV28 with TRBJ1-1; a weak D match, TRBD1 (6 bases). CDR3 length: 19 amino acids. Germline V CDR1 and CDR2: MDHEN, SYDVKM. Between the trimmed V and J ends, which lost 3 bases and 2 bases, there was a span of 25 bases. CDR3 loop: CASSFPPTGIGFFNTEAFF. CDR3 in DNA: TGTGCCAGCAGTTTCCCCCCTACAGGGATCGGATTTTTCAACACTGAAGCTTTCTTT.

This chain joins TRBV27 and TRBJ1-1; TRBD1 matches 9 bases. V lost 3 bases and J lost 10; bases outside the gene matches: 6. This CDR3 has 13 residues. Germline values: CDR1 MNHEY, CDR2 SMNVEV (reference sequence). CDR3 nucleotide sequence: TGTGCCAGCAGTTTGAAACAGGGGGCGAGAGCTTTCTTT. This encodes CASSLKQGARAFF.

The chain employs TRBV9 and TRBJ2-7; 14 positions match TRBD2. CDR3 length: 18 amino acids. Germline loops: CDR1 SGDLS, CDR2 YYNGEE. The ends lost 4 bases at V and 4 bases at J; junction bases unmatched: 13. The CDR3 coding sequence is TGTGCCAGCAGCCCAGACCCCAGAGGACTAGCGGGAGGTTACGAGCAGTACTTC. Its translation: CASSPDPRGLAGGYEQYF. Based on the CDR3 plus reference TRBV9 and TRBJ2-7, the full variable domain is DSGVTQTPKHLITATGQRVTLRCSPRSGDLSVYWYQQSLDQGLQFLIQYYNGEERAKGNILERFSAQQFPDLHSELNLSSLELGDSALYFCASSPDPRGLAGGYEQYFGPGTRLTVT.

The V call is TRBV5-1, the J call TRBJ1-1; no clear D. The CDR3 is made up of 16 amino acids. The V gene lost 4 bases and the J gene lost 0 bases, with 16 bases spanning the gap. From germline, CDR1 is SGHRS and CDR2 YFSETQ. The CDR3, as DNA: TGCGCCAGCAGCGTATTACAGCCTAAGGTGAACACTGAAGCTTTCTTT. This translates into CASSVLQPKVNTEAFF.

This clone appeared once. The chain has TRBV19 and TRBJ2-7; 9 bases fit TRBD1. Germline CDR1 reads LNHDA; CDR2 reads SQIVND (reference sequence). V was pared by 3 bases and J by 2 bases, with 5 bases of the junction left unmatched. The CDR3 consists of 15 residues. The CDR3: CASSITGQGPYEQYF. For the CDR3, the DNA is TGTGCCAGTAGTATTACGGGACAGGGCCCCTACGAGCAGTACTTC.

The chain is built from TRBV19 and TRBJ1-5; TRBD1 matches at 12 bases. This CDR3 is built from 18 residues. Losses at the gene ends were 4 bases for V and 0 bases for J; bases not matched to a gene: 7. CDR1 is LNHDA, CDR2 SQIVND, per germline (reference sequence). The CDR3 here is CASSKPRDRGHSNQPQHF. CDR3 DNA sequence: TGTGCCAGTAGTAAGCCGAGGGACAGGGGGCATAGCAATCAGCCCCAGCATTTT.

The CDR3 protein is CAIRPGQGVETQYF. CDR3 nucleotide sequence: TGTGCCATCAGGCCGGGACAGGGGGTAGAGACCCAGTACTTC. The rearrangement joins TRBV10-3 to TRBJ2-5; 11 nucleotides agree with TRBD1. CDR3 length: 14 residues. Germline trimming cut 6 bases from V and 4 bases from J; bases unmatched to any gene: 4. Germline CDR1 reads ENHRY; CDR2 reads SYGVKD.

The J gene is TRBJ2-1, the V gene TRBV13, with 9 bases identical to TRBD2. With 2 bases clipped from V and 8 bases from J, the junction kept 10 bases outside the gene matches. This CDR3 is 16 amino acids long. Germline V gene sequence: CDR1 PRHDT, CDR2 FYEKMQ (reference sequence). The CDR3 is CASSLPGAGGVHEQFF. In nucleotides, the CDR3 is TGTGCCAGCAGCTTACCGGGGGCGGGAGGGGTCCATGAGCAGTTCTTC.

In its sample, this clone was seen once. This chain links TRBV11-2 with TRBJ1-2; 8 nucleotides line up with TRBD1. This CDR3 contains 16 residues. With V trimmed by 0 bases and J by 2 bases, 5 bases remained unmatched. The V gene's germline CDR1 is SGHAT and CDR2 FQNNGV. For the CDR3, the DNA is TGTGCCAGCAGCTTAGACTCGACAGGGGCCAACTATGGCTACACCTTC. Encoded protein: CASSLDSTGANYGYTF.

The CDR3 loop reads CASSLLQDGGYTF. The CDR3 nucleotides read TGTGCCAGCAGTTTATTACAGGACGGGGGCTACACCTTC. The chain employs TRBV28 and TRBJ1-2, with a weak D call TRBD1 (5 bases). This CDR3 is built from 13 residues. Trimming stripped 1 base from V and 8 bases from J, with 11 bases between. In germline, CDR1 is MDHEN, CDR2 SYDVKM.

The chain joins TRBV2 to TRBJ2-2; 7 bases are shared with TRBD2. Germline assignment: CDR1 SNHLY and CDR2 FYNNEI. The CDR3 spans 14 residues. With 6 bases clipped from V and 3 bases from J, the junction kept 4 bases outside the gene matches. CDR3 loop: CASRAGVDTGELFF. The CDR3 coding sequence is TGTGCCAGCAGGGCGGGAGTCGACACCGGGGAGCTGTTTTTT.

V gene TRBV29-1 combines with J gene TRBJ1-1; D unresolved. Per germline, CDR1 SQVTM and CDR2 ANQGSEA. The CDR3 is 9 amino acids. V dropped 4 bases and J dropped 11 bases, with 8 bases sitting between them. The CDR3 DNA reads TGCAGCGTTGGGCGGGTCGCTTTCTTT. This codes for CSVGRVAFF.

The genes are TRBV5-4 and TRBJ2-1; TRBD2 aligns across 7 bases. CDR3 length: 13 amino acids. Germline CDR1 SGHNT, CDR2 YYREEE (reference sequence). V trimming: 0 bases; J trimming: 6 bases; junction bases outside the gene matches: 0. The CDR3 spells CASSLAGGNEQFF. The DNA of the CDR3 is TGTGCCAGCAGCTTGGCGGGAGGCAATGAGCAGTTCTTC. The variable domain in full, completed from reference TRBV5-4 and TRBJ2-1, reads ETGVTQSPTHLIKTRGQQVTLRCSSQSGHNTVSWYQQALGQGPQFIFQYYREEENGRGNFPPRFSGLQFPNYSSELNVNALELDDSALYLCASSLAGGNEQFFGPGTRLTVL.

V and J are TRBV11-2 and TRBJ2-3; TRBD1 might be the D (6 bases). This CDR3 contains 18 residues. V gave up 0 bases and J gave up 5 bases, with 21 bases separating them. Per germline, CDR1 SGHAT and CDR2 FQNNGV. CDR3 nucleotide sequence: TGTGCCAGCAGCTTAGATCGGTGGGGGCCGATCACACGAGATACGCAGTATTTT. Encoded protein: CASSLDRWGPITRDTQYF.

The V call is TRBV18, the J call TRBJ2-7; no reliable D call. Germline CDR1 and CDR2: KGHSH and LQKENI. V gave up 3 bases and J gave up 2 bases, with 5 bases separating them. The CDR3 totals 12 residues. CDR3 DNA: TGTGCCAGCTCACCGACCCCCTACGAGCAGTACTTC. It yields the protein CASSPTPYEQYF.

V usage is TRBV4-1 and J usage is TRBJ2-5, with 7 bases aligning to TRBD2. With the DNA end fitting TRBJ2-7 better, the J assignment may be wrong. The CDR3 sequence is 14 residues long. The V gene's germline CDR1 is MGHRA and CDR2 YSYEKL. CDR3 region: CASSELAWSYEQYF. Written as DNA, the CDR3 is TGCGCCAGCAGTGAACTAGCGTGGTCCTACGAGCAGTACTTC.

The chain employs TRBV11-2 and TRBJ1-1, with D possibly matching TRBD1 (5 bases). The CDR3 loop spans 12 amino acids. Trimming stripped 6 bases from V and 6 bases from J, with 11 bases between. The V gene's germline CDR1 is SGHAT and CDR2 FQNNGV. The DNA for the CDR3 is TGTGCCAGCAGTTTGGGGCTGGCTGAAGCTTTCTTT. Its protein product is CASSLGLAEAFF.

This sequence joins TRBV6-1 and TRBJ1-4; possible D gene TRBD1, 5 bases. The germline CDR1 and CDR2 sequences are MNHNS and SASEGT. V was cut by 11 bases and J by 5 bases, with 12 bases left in between. The CDR3 covers 12 residues. The CDR3 protein is CAGRGQNEKLFF. CDR3 in DNA: TGTGCCGGGAGAGGACAAAATGAAAAACTGTTTTTT.